A selection of T cell receptor beta chains follows, all from one sample in a study of response to subunit inactivated influenza vaccine. TCRdb itself ran the RT-PCR reads through MiXCR, one entry per CDR3 protein. The sample includes 500,000 to 750,000 distinct CDR3 sequences, 13% to 15% of them seen just once. Specimen: PBMCs from blood, collected 11 to 12 days after vaccination. The receptors shown here come from a man in his forties or fifties who received an inactivated influenza vaccine. The CDR3 runs from the conserved cysteine through the conserved F or W. The D gene is left open where the match is weak. Clone size is stated in some rows and not others, as once, few, many or a class when expanded.

V	D	size	J	CDR3	DNA
TRBV5-1	TRBD1	many	TRBJ2-1	CASSLAVRDSQFF	TGCGCCAGCAGCTTGGCCGTCCGGGACAGCCAGTTCTTC
TRBV20-1	NA	NA	TRBJ2-3	CSASSDRRATDTQYF	TGCAGTGCTAGTTCGGACCGACGGGCCACAGATACGCAGTATTTT
TRBV25-1	TRBD1	few	TRBJ2-5	CASSFTGTGKETQYF	TGTGCCAGCAGTTTCACCGGGACAGGGAAAGAGACCCAGTACTTC
TRBV20-1	NA	NA	TRBJ2-7	CSAPPGGSSYEQYF	TGCAGTGCTCCCCCCGGCGGGTCCTCCTACGAGCAGTACTTC
TRBV25-1	NA	many	TRBJ1-4	CASSEFSQGTEKLFF	TGTGCCAGCAGTGAATTCAGCCAGGGAACTGAAAAACTGTTTTTT
TRBV28	NA	NA	TRBJ2-5	CASNKGAAARETQYF	TGTGCCAGCAACAAAGGTGCGGCCGCGAGGGAGACCCAGTACTTC
TRBV5-1	TRBD2	NA	TRBJ2-1	CASSLAPASGSYNEQFF	TGCGCCAGCAGCTTGGCACCGGCTAGCGGGTCGTACAATGAGCAGTTCTTC
TRBV27	TRBD2	many	TRBJ2-7	CASKYLSGSIEQYF	TGTGCCAGCAAATATCTTAGCGGGAGTATCGAGCAGTACTTC
TRBV12-3/TRBV12-4	NA	few	TRBJ2-5	CASTPYPAAGGETQYF	TGTGCCAGCACCCCTTACCCGGCGGCAGGTGGCGAGACCCAGTACTTC
TRBV4-2	NA	NA	TRBJ2-3	CASSLEDYSTDTQYF	TGTGCCAGCAGCCTAGAAGACTACAGCACAGATACGCAGTATTTT
TRBV27	NA	NA	TRBJ2-2	CASSLLSFTNTGELFF	TGTGCCAGCAGTTTATTGTCCTTCACGAACACCGGGGAGCTGTTTTTT
TRBV20-1	TRBD1	NA	TRBJ1-1	CSARKTGGLIMNTEAFF	TGCAGTGCTAGAAAAACAGGGGGCCTAATCATGAACACTGAAGCTTTCTTT
TRBV20-1	NA	many	TRBJ2-2	CSARDLEETNTGELFF	TGCAGTGCTAGAGATCTAGAGGAGACGAACACCGGGGAGCTGTTTTTT
TRBV28	TRBD1	NA	TRBJ1-1	CASSLIDRGENTEAFF	TGTGCCAGCAGCCTAATAGACAGGGGAGAAAACACTGAAGCTTTCTTT
TRBV9	TRBD2	few	TRBJ2-1	CASSVGTSLYSYNEQFF	TGTGCCAGCAGCGTAGGGACTAGCTTATACTCCTACAATGAGCAGTTCTTC
TRBV20-1	NA	few	TRBJ2-5	CSARGQAKLDQETQYF	TGCAGTGCTAGAGGTCAGGCCAAGCTAGACCAAGAGACCCAGTACTTC
TRBV10-3	NA	few	TRBJ1-2	CAINKHTGSYGYTF	TGTGCCATCAACAAGCACACAGGGTCCTATGGCTACACCTTC
TRBV4-1	TRBD1	many	TRBJ1-1	CASSQRGRGQGNTEAFF	TGCGCCAGCAGCCAGCGGGGGCGGGGACAGGGTAACACTGAAGCTTTCTTT
TRBV29-1	NA	NA	TRBJ2-7	CSVGVGGTLQGEQYF	TGCAGCGTTGGAGTGGGAGGGACACTTCAAGGCGAGCAGTACTTC
TRBV29-1	TRBD2	many	TRBJ2-3	CSGGSGLADTQYF	TGCAGCGGAGGTAGCGGGCTCGCAGATACGCAGTATTTT
TRBV28	TRBD1	NA	TRBJ2-7	CASSLPGQGNEQYF	TGTGCCAGCAGCCTACCGGGACAGGGAAACGAGCAGTACTTC
TRBV4-1	TRBD1	NA	TRBJ2-7	CASSQVPRGGTGDFGWSYEQYF	TGCGCCAGCAGCCAAGTTCCCAGGGGCGGGACAGGGGATTTTGGATGGTCCTACGAGCAGTACTTC
TRBV7-3	TRBD2	NA	TRBJ2-3	CASSLGRGGLAARTDTQYF	TGTGCCAGCAGCTTGGGGCGGGGGGGGTTGGCGGCCCGCACAGATACGCAGTATTTT
TRBV5-1	NA	NA	TRBJ2-1	CASMVGGHSYNEQFF	TGCGCCAGCATGGTCGGGGGGCACTCCTACAATGAGCAGTTCTTC
TRBV4-1	TRBD1	few	TRBJ2-7	CASSQEGRDRHF	TGCGCCAGCAGCCAAGAGGGTCGGGACAGGCACTTC
TRBV10-1	NA	NA	TRBJ2-2	CASSVSGVTGELFF	TGCGCCAGCAGTGTCTCAGGGGTCACCGGGGAGCTGTTTTTT
TRBV7-2	NA	few	TRBJ2-7	CASSLARLYEQYF	TGTGCCAGCAGCTTAGCGCGGCTATACGAGCAGTACTTC
TRBV5-6	NA	NA	TRBJ1-3	CASSLSGGGGNTIYF	TGTGCCAGCAGCTTGAGCGGAGGCGGTGGAAACACCATATATTTT
TRBV10-3	NA	few	TRBJ1-1	CAISDLGRMNTEAFF	TGTGCCATCAGCGACCTCGGACGTATGAACACTGAAGCTTTCTTT
TRBV5-6	NA	NA	TRBJ2-7	CASSPRGEQYF	TGTGCCAGCAGCCCTAGAGGCGAGCAGTACTTC